The rows below give T cell receptor beta chains drawn from one sample of a study of blood T cell repertoires in COVID-19. Clones were read by immunoSEQ multiplex PCR, and TCRdb kept only the in-frame ones, dropping some. Of 20,000 to 25,000 clones in the sample, around 90% were seen once. The sample comprised peripheral blood. These receptors originate from a human donor with active COVID-19. The donor label of this sample is uncertain. The CDR3 runs from the conserved cysteine through the conserved F or W. The order of the fields is V gene, D gene, J gene, clone size, CDR3 DNA, CDR3 protein. The D gene is left open where the match is weak. The size field is filled for only some rows; it gives once, few, many or a size class.

TRBV4-2,TRBD2,TRBJ2-7,NA,TGTGCCAGCAGCCACGCACGTAGGACTAGCGACGAGCAGTACTTC,CASSHARRTSDEQYF
TRBV7-9,TRBD2,TRBJ2-1,NA,TGTGCCAGCAGTTCCGGACTAGCGGGAGCCTCCTACAATGAGCAGTTCTTC,CASSSGLAGASYNEQFF
TRBV7-2,NA,TRBJ2-3,NA,TGTGCCAGCAGCTCTAAATCCGTGACAGATACGCAGTATTTT,CASSSKSVTDTQYF
TRBV4-1,TRBD1,TRBJ2-5,NA,TGCGCCAGCAGCCAAGGAAACAGGGGGGAGACCCAGTACTTC,CASSQGNRGETQYF
TRBV28,NA,TRBJ2-4,NA,TGTGCCAGCAGTCCAACGGTTCGGGGGAAACGACGTCTAGCCAAAAACATTCAGTACTTC,CASSPTVRGKRRLAKNIQYF
TRBV5-8,NA,TRBJ1-6,NA,TGTGCCAGCAGCGCCACCGGGTCGGTCCGTAATTCACCCCTCCACTTT,CASSATGSVRNSPLHF
TRBV4-2,TRBD2,TRBJ2-2,NA,TGTGCCAGCAGCCAGCACGGGACTAGCGGGACCGGGGAGCTGTTTTTT,CASSQHGTSGTGELFF
TRBV7-2,TRBD1,TRBJ2-7,NA,TGTGCCAGCAGCTTAGCTAGGGGGCCGCGGGAGCAGTACTTC,CASSLARGPREQYF
TRBV19,TRBD1,TRBJ2-3,NA,TGTGCCAGTAGTATTGGACAGGGAATAGATACGCAGTATTTT,CASSIGQGIDTQYF
TRBV6-6,NA,TRBJ1-1,NA,TGTGCCAGCAGTTACAGGGGAGGGACTGAAGCTTTCTTT,CASSYRGGTEAFF
TRBV27,NA,TRBJ1-5,NA,TGTGCCAGCAGTTTACGGAGGGGTGGGGATCAGCCCCAGCATTTT,CASSLRRGGDQPQHF
TRBV5-6,TRBD2,TRBJ2-5,once,TGTGCCAGCAGCTTGTATAGCGGGAGGGCCTCGGAGACCCAGTACTTC,CASSLYSGRASETQYF
TRBV19,TRBD1,TRBJ2-7,NA,TGTGCCAGTAGTGTAAACAAGGGGGCGTACGAGCAGTACTTC,CASSVNKGAYEQYF
TRBV6-6,TRBD2,TRBJ2-2,NA,TGTGCCAGCAGGGGAGGGGCGAGGACCGGGGAGCTGTTTTTT,CASRGGARTGELFF
TRBV28,TRBD1,TRBJ1-4,NA,TGTGCCAGCAGTCCAACACAGGGGTTCGGTGAAAAACTGTTTTTT,CASSPTQGFGEKLFF
TRBV3-1/TRBV3-2,TRBD1,TRBJ1-1,once,TGTGCCAGCAGCCACGGACAGGCCGGCACTGAAGCTTTCTTT,CASSHGQAGTEAFF
TRBV29-1,TRBD1,TRBJ1-2,NA,TGCAGCGCACGAGGACAGGGCTCCTATGGCTACACCTTC,CSARGQGSYGYTF
TRBV21-1,NA,TRBJ2-7,NA,TGTGCCAGCAGCAGTTGTCTGGCTAGCGTACACTACGAGCAGTACTTC,CASSSCLASVHYEQYF
TRBV9,TRBD1,TRBJ1-5,once,TGTGCCAGCAGCGCCCAGGGGGAACAGCCCCAGCATTTT,CASSAQGEQPQHF
TRBV7-9,NA,TRBJ1-2,NA,TGTGCCAGCAGCTTCCTCGACTATGGCTACACCTTC,CASSFLDYGYTF
TRBV11-2,NA,TRBJ2-2,NA,TGTGCCAGCAGCTTATGGGGGCGCGGCACCGGGGAGCTGTTTTTT,CASSLWGRGTGELFF
TRBV27,TRBD1,TRBJ2-1,NA,TGTGCCAGCAGTCCCGGGACAGGGTTCAATGAGCAGTTCTTC,CASSPGTGFNEQFF
TRBV9,TRBD1,TRBJ1-2,few,TGTGCCAGCAGCGTTCGCCCCCGGACTACAGGGGGTGGCTACACCTTC,CASSVRPRTTGGGYTF
TRBV28,NA,TRBJ2-5,NA,TGTGCCAGCAGTACCCCCGTCAGGAAAGAGACCCAGTACTTC,CASSTPVRKETQYF
TRBV6-4,NA,TRBJ2-6,NA,TGTGCCAGCAGCGGGTCTTCTTCCTCTGGGGCCAACGTCCTGACTTTC,CASSGSSSSGANVLTF
TRBV19,TRBD1,TRBJ1-4,few,TGTGCCAGTACCACCGGGACAGGACGAAATGAAAAACTGTTTTTT,CASTTGTGRNEKLFF
TRBV27,NA,TRBJ2-2,NA,TGTGCCAGCAGTGCCCGCCTAGCAGTAAACACCGGGGAGCTGTTTTTT,CASSARLAVNTGELFF
TRBV5-6,NA,TRBJ1-5,NA,TGTGCCAGCAGCTTGGGTCTATCCCTGGGCAATCAGCCCCAGCATTTT,CASSLGLSLGNQPQHF
TRBV7-9,NA,TRBJ2-2,NA,TGTGCCAGCAGCTTTCAACAGGGTTACACCGGGGAGCTGTTTTTT,CASSFQQGYTGELFF
TRBV28,NA,TRBJ2-7,NA,TGTGCCAGCAGTTTCCAAGGCGGGCGGGCTCAGGAGCAGTACTTC,CASSFQGGRAQEQYF
TRBV12-1,NA,TRBJ2-2,NA,TGTGCCAGCAGCTTGAGAGCGGGAGAGGACACCGGGGAGCTGTTTTTT,CASSLRAGEDTGELFF